The present TCR beta chain was sequenced within a study of shared T cell receptors in the human thymus. Profiled with immunoSEQ multiplex PCR; TCRdb holds only in-frame clones, not every one. The sample consists of about 380,000 clones, 95% of them appearing once. The length of the CDR3 is 14 residues. V lost 2 bases and J lost 7; bases outside the gene matches: 5. CDR1 and CDR2 from the germline V gene are MNHEY and SVGAGI. The gene calls are TRBV6-5 and TRBJ1-1, with 9 bases lining up with TRBD1. The source material was thymocytes. This clonotype was obtained from a human donor. CDR3 nucleotide sequence: TGTGCCAGCAGTTACGACAGGGGGAAAATTGAAGCTTTCTTT. Its protein is CASSYDRGKIEAFF.